Below, 11 T cell receptor beta chains from the same sample are listed, as sequenced in a study of breast tumors, draining lymph nodes, adjacent tissues. The lymph nodes were axillary draining lymph nodes from breast cancer patients. TCRdb processed the multiplex PCR reads anew with MiXCR; each CDR3 protein has one entry. The sample has about 230,000 distinct CDR3 sequences; around 32% are singletons. Specimen: axillary lymph node tissue. These TCRs come from a female donor with breast cancer. Some clones in this sample may be carry-over from other donors' samples.

In its sample, this clonotype was seen many times. V usage is TRBV4-2 and J usage is TRBJ1-4; TRBD1 matches at 11 bases. The CDR3 is made up of 17 amino acids. J gave up 5 bases and V 3 bases, and 8 bases lay outside the gene matches. Germline V gene sequence: CDR1 LGHNA, CDR2 YNFKEQ. CDR3 coding DNA: TGTGCCAGCAGCCAGGCCGGGACAGGGGGACTCAATGAAAAACTGTTTTTT. Protein product: CASSQAGTGGLNEKLFF.

The V call is TRBV15, the J call TRBJ2-3, with D uncertain. Germline V lookup: CDR1 LNHNV, CDR2 YYDKDF (reference sequence). The CDR3 has 13 residues. Trimming stripped 0 bases from V and 2 bases from J, with 3 bases between. The CDR3 region is CATSRETTDTQYF. DNA for the CDR3: TGTGCCACCAGCAGAGAGACCACAGATACGCAGTATTTT.

This chain uses TRBV15 with TRBJ1-6, with unresolved D. CDR3 length: 16 amino acids. The ends were cut back, 5 bases at V and 2 bases at J, with 13 bases in the middle. Germline CDR1 is LNHNV and CDR2 is YYDKDF (reference sequence). CDR3 in amino acids: CATSETAGAYNSPLHF. DNA of the CDR3: TGTGCCACCAGCGAAACAGCGGGAGCCTATAATTCACCCCTCCACTTT.

This clonotype came up a few times. This may be a read error: a much more frequent sequence differs by one nucleotide. As the CDR3 is not closed by the conserved phenylalanine or tryptophan, this likely results from a read error. The chain links TRBV30 to TRBJ2-3, with TRBD2 matching over 9 bases. Germline V gives CDR1 GTSNPN, CDR2 SVGIG (reference sequence). The CDR3 spans 16 residues. The V gene end was trimmed by 0 bases and the J gene end by 6 bases; junction bases not matched to a gene: 10. The CDR3 protein is CAWSVPRSGRSDTQYL. CDR3 bases: TGTGCCTGGAGTGTACCGAGAAGCGGGAGGTCGGATACGCAGTATCTT.

The chain recombines TRBV24-1 with TRBJ2-7, with TRBD1 matching over 9 bases. V shed 7 bases, J shed 6 bases, and the junction held 18 bases outside the gene matches. CDR3 length: 17 residues. From germline, CDR1 is KGHDR and CDR2 SFDVKD. CDR3 protein: CATSARGGGTGPSEQYF. The CDR3 DNA sequence: TGTGCCACCAGCGCCCGTGGGGGGGGGACAGGGCCCTCCGAGCAGTACTTC.

This rearrangement joins TRBV7-9 to TRBJ2-2, with 11 bases identical to TRBD2. The germline CDR1 and CDR2 sequences are SEHNR and FQNEAQ (reference sequence). This CDR3 has 19 amino acids. Trimming removed 2 bases from V and 7 bases from J; junction bases left unmatched: 15. The CDR3 reads CASSLTGRPLAGVVGELFF. The CDR3 bases are TGTGCCAGCAGCTTAACGGGGAGGCCACTAGCGGGAGTTGTCGGGGAGCTGTTTTTT.

On this clonotype itself: An end of the junction does not agree with germline; a read error may underlie this. The chain recombines TRBV19 with TRBJ2-6; TRBD1 might be the D (6 bases). The CDR3 is 12 residues long. Germline V gene data show CDR1 as LNHDA and CDR2 as SQIVND (reference sequence). The CDR3 reads CASSASGDTEAF. DNA for the CDR3: TGTGCCAGTAGTGCGTCAGGGGACACTGAAGCTTTC.

Ten or more counts support this clonotype. The chain recombines TRBV9 with TRBJ2-1; TRBD1 aligns across 7 bases. J gave up 4 bases and V 4 bases, and 11 bases lay outside the gene matches. CDR1 and CDR2 from the germline V gene are SGDLS and YYNGEE. The CDR3 sequence is 16 residues long. The DNA of the CDR3 is TGTGCCAGCAGCCCCTCAGGGGGACAGCCTTACAATGAGCAGTTCTTC. The encoded protein is CASSPSGGQPYNEQFF.

There are many counts of this clonotype. The chain has TRBV11-2 and TRBJ2-1; D might be TRBD2 (5 bases). V was trimmed by 1 base and J by 9 bases, leaving 10 bases between them. This CDR3 has 13 residues. The germline CDR1 and CDR2 sequences are SGHAT and FQNNGV. The CDR3, as DNA: TGTGCCAGCAGCTTAGTGCTAGGGAGTGAGCAGTTCTTC. This sequence encodes CASSLVLGSEQFF.

This clonotype was recorded many times. The chain uses TRBV4-2 and TRBJ2-3; TRBD2 is a possible D gene (6 bases). V dropped 0 bases and J dropped 2 bases, with 12 bases sitting between them. CDR3 length: 16 residues. CDR1 and CDR2 from the germline V gene are LGHNA and YNFKEQ. CDR3 DNA: TGTGCCAGCAGCCAAGAATTTAGCGGAAACACAGATACGCAGTATTTT. This translates into CASSQEFSGNTDTQYF.

This clonotype has a count of ten or more. This chain's CDR3 is CASSVDSPYEQYF. CDR3 in DNA: TGTGCCAGCAGTGTTGACAGCCCCTACGAGCAGTACTTC. This chain joins TRBV7-2 and TRBJ2-7; maybe TRBD1 (5 bases). In germline, CDR1 is SGHTA, CDR2 FQGNSA. This CDR3 is built from 13 residues. The V end lost 6 bases, the J end lost 2 bases, and 11 bases lay between the germline ends.